The clone carrying this T cell receptor beta chain was picked up one time. The antigen is not known. One end of the junction varies from germline; a read error may be responsible. The record originates from a study of a mutant IDH1 vaccine in newly diagnosed glioma. As for time point: week 47, end of study. What each vaccine dose contained was 300 ug of mutant IDH1 20-mer peptide, accompanied by topical imiquimod. TCRdb's table, derived via immunoSEQ multiplex PCR, lists solely in-frame clones and lacks some. The repertoire holds almost 25,000 clones, with more than 75% as singletons. Per germline, CDR1 MGHRA and CDR2 YSYEKL. The CDR3 sequence is 13 residues long.

The sample was PBMCs, taken from a glioma patient whose treatment included an IDH1 peptide vaccine. This clonotype was sampled from a middle-aged man with glioma. Some clones in this sample may be carry-over from other donors' samples. The rearrangement joins TRBV4-1 to TRBJ1-6, with D perhaps TRBD1 (6 bases). The CDR3 region is CASSPQGHRNLRF. The DNA of the CDR3 is TGCGCCAGCAGCCCACAGGGACATCGGAACCTCCGCTTT.